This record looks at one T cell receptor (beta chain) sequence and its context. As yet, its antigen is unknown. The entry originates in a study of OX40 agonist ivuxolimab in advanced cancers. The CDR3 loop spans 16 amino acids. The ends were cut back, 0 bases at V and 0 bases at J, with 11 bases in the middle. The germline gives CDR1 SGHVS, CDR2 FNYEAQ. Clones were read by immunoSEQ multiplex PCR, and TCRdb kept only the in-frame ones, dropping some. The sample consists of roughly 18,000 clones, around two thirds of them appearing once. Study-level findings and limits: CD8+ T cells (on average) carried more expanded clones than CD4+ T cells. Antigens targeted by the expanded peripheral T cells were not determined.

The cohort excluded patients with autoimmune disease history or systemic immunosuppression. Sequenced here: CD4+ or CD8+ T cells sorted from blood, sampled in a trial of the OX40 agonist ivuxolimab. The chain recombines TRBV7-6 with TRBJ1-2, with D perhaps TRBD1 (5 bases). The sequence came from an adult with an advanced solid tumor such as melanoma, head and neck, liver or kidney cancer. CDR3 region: CASSLARDEANYGYTF. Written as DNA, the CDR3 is TGTGCCAGCAGCTTAGCCAGGGACGAAGCTAACTATGGCTACACCTTC. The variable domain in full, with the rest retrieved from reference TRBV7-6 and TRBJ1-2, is GAGVSQSPRYKVTKRGQDVALRCDPISGHVSLYWYRQALGQGPEFLTYFNYEAQQDKSGLPNDRFSAERPEGSISTLTIQRTEQRDSAMYRCASSLARDEANYGYTFGSGTRLTVV.